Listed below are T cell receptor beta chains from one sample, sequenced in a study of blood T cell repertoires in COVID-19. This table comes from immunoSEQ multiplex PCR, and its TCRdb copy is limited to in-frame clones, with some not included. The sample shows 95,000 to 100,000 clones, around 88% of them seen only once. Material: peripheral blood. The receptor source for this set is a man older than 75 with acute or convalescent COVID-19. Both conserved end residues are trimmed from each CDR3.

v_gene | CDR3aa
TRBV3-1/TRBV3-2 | ASSQGAGPYEQY
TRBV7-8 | ASSYGRNSYEQY
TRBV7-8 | ASSFSQGAYEQF
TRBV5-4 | ASSPGTYNTEAF
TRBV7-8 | ASSNTPGQGTNYGYT
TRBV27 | ASTSIDSYEQY
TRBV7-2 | ASSPGPLGGRGGEQY
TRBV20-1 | SASGRKEQF
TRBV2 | ASRPGGRGNEQF
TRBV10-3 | AISQPLTGNTDTQY
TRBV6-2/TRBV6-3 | ASSKNGVGNQPQH